The 19 T cell receptor beta chains below come from one sample, sequenced in a study of control samples from healthy donors and cancer patients (dated by TCRdb to 2018 to 2021). Library method: the immunoSEQ multiplex PCR assay. Drawn from immuneACCESS, this table holds only the in-frame rearrangements with V and J called that TCRdb kept. Clones are partly lost; checked studies trace under half to an unresolved V gene and leave the rest unexplained. For this sample there are 55,000 to 70,000 clones; around 90% appear just once. The ten largest account for roughly 5.6% of the sample. Sequencing used PBMCs. All receptors come from a man aged 55 to 70 with colorectal cancer.

J is TRBJ2-7 and V is TRBV5-1; 9 bases fit TRBD2. Germline V gene lookup returns CDR1 SGHRS and CDR2 YFSETQ. The CDR3 runs 16 residues. Trimming removed 1 base from V and 0 bases from J; junction bases left unmatched: 5. CDR3 bases: TGCGCCAGCAGCTTGATAGCGGGGGTCCCCTCCTACGAGCAGTACTTC. This sequence encodes CASSLIAGVPSYEQYF.

This clone was seen a few times. The V gene is TRBV11-3, the J gene TRBJ1-1, with D possibly matching TRBD1 (6 bases). The CDR3 extends over 13 amino acids. Trimming cost V 4 bases and J 5 bases, with 11 bases left between them. Germline CDR1 reads SGHNT; CDR2 reads YENEEA. The CDR3 spells CASSWRGETEAFF. The DNA for the CDR3 is TGTGCCAGCAGCTGGAGGGGGGAGACTGAAGCTTTCTTT.

J is TRBJ2-5 and V is TRBV10-3; D assignment may be TRBD1 or TRBD2 (6 bases each). V lost 0 bases, J lost 4 bases, and 9 bases lay in between. CDR3 length: 14 residues. Germline CDR1 is ENHRY and CDR2 is SYGVKD. Here the CDR3 DNA reads TGTGCCATCAGTGAGTCGGGGGGCACAGAGACCCAGTACTTC. Its protein product is CAISESGGTETQYF.

On this clone itself: Germline and junction disagree at one end, which may indicate a read error. The sample has other DNA sequences that encode this CDR3 too. The chain joins TRBV11-2 to TRBJ2-3; the match to TRBD1 covers 7 bases. The CDR3 is 14 residues long. Germline CDR1 SGHAT, CDR2 FQNNGV. The CDR3 loop is CASSSTGSIDTQYF. The CDR3 region has the DNA TGTGCTAGCAGCTCGACAGGGTCAATAGATACGCAGTATTTT.

For this clone: One end of the junction does not line up with germline, which may come from a read error. The chain links TRBV7-3 to TRBJ2-1; D is unclear. The CDR3 runs 14 residues. Germline CDR1 SGHTA, CDR2 FQGTGA. The CDR3 coding sequence is TGTGCCAGCAGCCTAACCTCCCCCTACAATGAGCAGTTCTTC. Translating it yields CASSLTSPYNEQFF.

This rearrangement joins TRBV2 to TRBJ1-4; D might be TRBD1 (6 bases). Trimming stripped 8 bases from V and 5 bases from J, with 15 bases between. Germline V gives CDR1 SNHLY, CDR2 FYNNEI. CDR3 size: 14 residues. CDR3 sequence (DNA): TGTGCCAGCGTGCACGGGACACGGAATGAAAAACTGTTTTTT. Its protein is CASVHGTRNEKLFF.

V is TRBV29-1 and J is TRBJ2-3; TRBD2 aligns across 9 bases. This CDR3 has 16 amino acids. V shed 8 bases, J shed 2 bases, and the junction held 14 bases outside the gene matches. Germline V gene data show CDR1 as SQVTM and CDR2 as ANQGSEA. DNA of the CDR3: TGCAGCCACGGCGTCGGCGGGGGGGCATACACAGATACGCAGTATTTT. As protein: CSHGVGGGAYTDTQYF.

V usage is TRBV12-3 or TRBV12-4 and J usage is TRBJ2-5; no reliable D call. The CDR3 is 12 residues long. Trimming cost V 8 bases and J 2 bases, with 9 bases left between them. CDR3 amino acids: CASGQIQETQYF. The CDR3 DNA reads TGTGCCAGCGGGCAAATACAAGAGACCCAGTACTTC.

V is TRBV12-3 or TRBV12-4 and J is TRBJ1-3, with D uncertain. V lost 6 bases and J lost 0, with 3 bases in between. The CDR3 runs to 12 residues. The CDR3 sequence: CASSFSGNTIYF. CDR3 nucleotide sequence: TGTGCCAGCAGCTTCTCTGGAAACACCATATATTTT.

Only a few counts were recorded for this clone. This chain connects TRBV2 to TRBJ1-5; a possible D gene is TRBD1 (6 bases). Per the germline V gene, CDR1 is SNHLY and CDR2 is FYNNEI. CDR3 length: 15 amino acids. V lost 2 bases and J 6 bases, leaving 14 bases between the germline ends. CDR3 region: CASSERGAGSQPQHF. In DNA, the CDR3 is TGTGCCAGCAGTGAACGGGGGGCAGGAAGTCAGCCCCAGCATTTT.

The chain couples TRBV24-1 to TRBJ2-4; 9 nucleotides match TRBD2. V lost 4 bases to trimming and J lost 6 bases; unmatched junction nucleotides: 3. Germline CDR1 is KGHDR and CDR2 is SFDVKD. This CDR3 region has 14 residues. Written as DNA, the CDR3 is TGTGCCACCAGTGAAGCGGGGGGTGGAAACATTCAGTACTTC. Translating it yields CATSEAGGGNIQYF.

This rearrangement joins TRBV2 to TRBJ1-2; D is undetermined. V lost 6 bases and J lost 5, with 7 bases in between. CDR1 and CDR2 (germline): SNHLY, FYNNEI. The CDR3 spans 11 residues. For the CDR3, the DNA is TGTGCCAGCAGAATCTATTATGGCTACACCTTC. Protein product: CASRIYYGYTF.

The chain couples TRBV11-1 to TRBJ2-2; D is unclear. The length of the CDR3 is 12 residues. Per germline, CDR1 SGHAT and CDR2 FQDESV (reference sequence). V was clipped by 7 bases and J by 6 bases, with 9 bases between them. The CDR3 coding sequence is TGTGCCAGCACCTACGGAGCCGGGGAGCTGTTTTTT. This encodes CASTYGAGELFF. The whole variable domain, remainder taken from reference TRBV11-1 and TRBJ2-2, is EAEVAQSPRYKITEKSQAVAFWCDPISGHATLYWYRQILGQGPELLVQFQDESVVDDSQLPKDRFSAERLKGVDSTLKIQPAELGDSAMYLCASTYGAGELFFGEGSRLTVL.

The chain combines TRBV6-6 with TRBJ2-7; TRBD2 matches 9 bases. CDR3 length equals 15 residues. CDR1 is MNHNY, CDR2 SVGAGI, per germline (reference sequence). J was trimmed by 3 bases and V by 0 bases; bases with no gene match: 3. The CDR3 loop reads CASSYSAGGRYEQYF. The CDR3 region has the DNA TGTGCCAGCAGTTACTCGGCGGGGGGGCGCTACGAGCAGTACTTC.

The rearrangement joins TRBV28 to TRBJ1-5; 7 positions agree with TRBD1. Germline CDR1 and CDR2: MDHEN and SYDVKM. J gave up 6 bases and V 6 bases, and 11 bases lay outside the gene matches. The CDR3 spans 15 residues. CDR3 in amino acids: CASRTGAVLLQPQHF. CDR3 sequence (DNA): TGTGCCAGCAGAACAGGGGCCGTCCTCCTTCAGCCCCAGCATTTT.

The chain links TRBV4-1 to TRBJ1-1, with D perhaps matching TRBD1 (6 bases). This CDR3 is 14 amino acids long. From germline, CDR1 is MGHRA and CDR2 YSYEKL. Trimming left V 4 bases short and J 1 base short, with 10 bases between. The CDR3: CASSRNRENTEAFF. CDR3 sequence (DNA): TGCGCCAGCAGCCGCAACAGGGAGAACACTGAAGCTTTCTTT.

Concerning this clone: Other DNA sequences in this sample translate to the same CDR3. This rearrangement joins TRBV6-5 to TRBJ2-5; 8 bases match TRBD1. V shed 3 bases, J shed 5 bases, and the junction held 5 bases outside the gene matches. CDR3 length equals 14 residues. Germline V gene sequence: CDR1 MNHEY, CDR2 SVGAGI. CDR3 coding DNA: TGTGCCAGCAGTTATCAGGACAGGGCGGAGACCCAGTACTTC. This encodes CASSYQDRAETQYF.

On this clone itself: Additional DNA sequences in this sample encode the identical CDR3. J is TRBJ1-5 and V is TRBV18; D might be TRBD1 (5 bases). V dropped 4 bases and J dropped 5 bases, with 12 bases sitting between them. The germline CDR1 and CDR2 sequences are KGHSH and LQKENI. The CDR3 consists of 14 residues. CDR3 amino acids: CASSLTGGDQPQHF. CDR3 in DNA: TGTGCCAGCTCACTTACAGGTGGAGATCAGCCCCAGCATTTT.

The V gene is TRBV6-1, the J gene TRBJ2-2, with D unresolved. The CDR3 loop spans 17 amino acids. The V gene lost 2 bases and the J gene lost 3 bases, with 16 bases spanning the gap. Germline CDR1 reads MNHNS; CDR2 reads SASEGT. The CDR3 DNA sequence: TGTGCCAGCAGTGAAAGCCAATCGAGGTGGTACACCGGGGAGCTGTTTTTT. Amino acid sequence: CASSESQSRWYTGELFF.